The 5 T cell receptor beta chains in this list originate from one sample, sequenced in a study of breast tumors, draining lymph nodes, adjacent tissues. MiXCR, run by TCRdb on the multiplex PCR reads, gives a single entry per CDR3 protein. The sample holds about 16,000 distinct CDR3 sequences, 45% seen once. The source material was tumor-adjacent breast tissue. These receptors all stem from a female donor with breast cancer. Some clones in this sample may be carry-over from other donors' samples.

This clonotype is deemed medium-sized (0.01 to 0.1%). The rearrangement links TRBV19 to TRBJ2-7, with D possibly being TRBD1 or TRBD2 (6 bases each). Trimming pared 1 base from V and 5 bases from J, leaving 9 bases between. Germline loops: CDR1 LNHDA, CDR2 SQIVND (reference sequence). The CDR3 sequence is 13 residues long. The CDR3 DNA follows: TGTGCCAGTAGTATAGCTGGGGGGCACGAGCAGTACTTC. This codes for CASSIAGGHEQYF.

V usage is TRBV6-5 and J usage is TRBJ2-1, with 12 bases lining up with TRBD2. Trimming removed 9 bases from V and 8 bases from J; junction bases left unmatched: 5. This CDR3 has 13 amino acids. Germline V gene data show CDR1 as MNHEY and CDR2 as SVGAGI. CDR3 sequence (DNA): TGTGCCAGAAGACTAGCGGGAGTGGATGAGCAGTTCTTC. As protein: CARRLAGVDEQFF.

The J gene is TRBJ2-7, the V gene TRBV4-2; 7 bases align to TRBD2. The junction had 2 bases not matched to a gene; V was cut back by 1 base and J by 5 bases. CDR3 length: 13 residues. The germline V gene encodes CDR1 LGHNA and CDR2 YNFKEQ. The CDR3 nucleotides read TGTGCCAGCAGCCAAGCGGGGGGTAACGAGCAGTACTTC. Encoded protein: CASSQAGGNEQYF.

The V call is TRBV19, the J call TRBJ1-2; TRBD1 matches at 10 bases. V gave up 4 bases and J gave up 4 bases; unmatched junction bases: 6. Germline CDR1 is LNHDA and CDR2 is SQIVND (reference sequence). The length of the CDR3 is 15 residues. The CDR3 protein is CASSKGQGTGYGYTF. The CDR3 nucleotides read TGTGCCAGTAGTAAGGGACAGGGGACGGGCTATGGCTACACCTTC.

The chain is built from TRBV7-9 and TRBJ2-7; 8 bases agree with TRBD1. This CDR3 comprises 14 residues. Germline-derived CDR1 and CDR2 are SEHNR and FQNEAQ (reference sequence). Germline trimming cut 6 bases from V and 2 bases from J; bases unmatched to any gene: 6. The CDR3: CASSWDRSPYEQYF. In nucleotides, the CDR3 is TGTGCCAGCAGTTGGGACAGGTCTCCCTACGAGCAGTACTTC.